This passage covers 31 T cell receptor beta chains from one sample sequenced in a study of blood T cell repertoires in COVID-19 (dated by TCRdb to the early 2020s). Library method: the immunoSEQ multiplex PCR assay. Drawn from immuneACCESS, this table holds only the in-frame rearrangements with V and J called that TCRdb kept. Clones are partly lost; checked studies trace under half to an unresolved V gene and leave the rest unexplained. The sample profile shows about 230,000 clones; roughly 88% of them were found once. The top ten clonotypes cover over 3.5% of the sample. The sequenced sample was PBMCs or T cells enriched from blood (not recorded which). The receptors come from a woman aged 25 to 45 who had been exposed to COVID-19.

The CDR3 spells CASSSGRGIVSGANVLTF. As DNA, the CDR3 is TGTGCCAGCAGCTCAGGAAGGGGTATAGTATCTGGGGCCAACGTCCTGACTTTC. The gene calls are TRBV7-9 and TRBJ2-6, with a weak D call TRBD1 (5 bases). Between the trimmed V and J ends, which lost 4 bases and 1 base, there was a span of 17 bases. The CDR3 loop spans 18 amino acids. Germline lookup yields CDR1 SEHNR and CDR2 FQNEAQ (reference sequence).

This clone was seen more than once but under ten times. The chain couples TRBV19 to TRBJ1-5, with D tentatively TRBD1 (6 bases). CDR3 size: 17 residues. Per germline, CDR1 LNHDA and CDR2 SQIVND (reference sequence). Trimming left V 5 bases short and J 2 bases short, with 19 bases between. CDR3 sequence: CASSAYREVTGNQPQHF. In DNA form, the CDR3 reads TGTGCCAGTAGTGCGTACAGGGAAGTGACGGGCAATCAGCCCCAGCATTTT.

V and J are TRBV29-1 and TRBJ1-2; 10 nucleotides agree with TRBD1. The CDR3 runs to 12 residues. Germline V lookup: CDR1 SQVTM, CDR2 ANQGSEA. Trimming at V came to 7 bases and at J to 5 bases, leaving 4 bases not matched to a gene. DNA for the CDR3: TGCAGCGCCCGGACAGGGGGGTATGGCTACACCTTC. This gives the protein CSARTGGYGYTF.

This clone occurred once. This rearrangement joins TRBV19 to TRBJ1-5; D possibly corresponds to TRBD1 (5 bases). Deletions cut 6 bases from V and 3 bases from J, with 18 bases between. The CDR3 totals 16 residues. From germline, CDR1 is LNHDA and CDR2 SQIVND (reference sequence). The CDR3 here is CASRQETANFNQPQHF. Written as DNA, the CDR3 is TGTGCCAGTAGGCAGGAGACAGCGAACTTCAATCAGCCCCAGCATTTT.

The CDR3 is CAWSTPKPSYNEQFF. As DNA, the CDR3 is TGTGCCTGGAGTACCCCCAAGCCATCCTACAATGAGCAGTTCTTC. The V call is TRBV30, the J call TRBJ2-1; D remains ambiguous. V gave up 2 bases and J gave up 1 base, with 12 bases separating them. The CDR3 consists of 15 residues. The germline V gene has CDR1 GTSNPN and CDR2 SVGIG (reference sequence).

The V and J genes are TRBV13 and TRBJ2-1, with 7 nucleotides matching TRBD1. CDR1 and CDR2 from the germline V gene are PRHDT and FYEKMQ (reference sequence). The trim removed 5 bases at V and 0 bases at J, leaving 4 bases unmatched. The CDR3 is made up of 15 amino acids. The CDR3 region is CASSLGTASYNEQFF. The CDR3 DNA sequence: TGTGCCAGCAGCCTCGGGACAGCCTCCTACAATGAGCAGTTCTTC.

This clone appeared a few times. The V and J genes are TRBV5-4 and TRBJ2-5; a weak D match, TRBD1 (7 bases). CDR1 SGHNT and CDR2 YYREEE come from the germline V gene (reference sequence). V was cut by 2 bases and J by 4 bases, with 12 bases left in between. CDR3 length equals 14 residues. The CDR3 sequence: CASSLQGRPETQYF. CDR3 coding DNA: TGTGCCAGCAGCTTACAGGGGAGGCCAGAGACCCAGTACTTC.

The chain recombines TRBV5-4 with TRBJ1-1; 7 nucleotides agree with TRBD1. CDR1 is SGHNT and CDR2 is YYREEE in the germline V gene (reference sequence). V lost 4 bases and J lost 1; bases outside the gene matches: 7. The CDR3 has 15 amino acids. In DNA form, the CDR3 reads TGTGCCAGCAGCCTTCCGGGACAGAAGAACACTGAAGCTTTCTTT. Translating gives CASSLPGQKNTEAFF.

This clone was observed once. The V call is TRBV7-3, the J call TRBJ2-5; 7 bases line up with TRBD1. The CDR3 covers 16 residues. The germline V gene has CDR1 SGHTA and CDR2 FQGTGA. The V and J ends lost 6 bases and 5 bases, in that order; junction bases with no gene match: 15. The CDR3 sequence: CASREMGDSRNETQYF. DNA for the CDR3: TGTGCCAGCAGGGAAATGGGGGACAGCAGGAACGAGACCCAGTACTTC.

This clone showed up just once. V usage is TRBV28 and J usage is TRBJ2-1, with TRBD2 identical over 11 bases. V lost 4 bases to trimming and J lost 8 bases; unmatched junction nucleotides: 7. Germline values: CDR1 MDHEN, CDR2 SYDVKM. The CDR3 is 15 residues long. CDR3 residues: CASSSTPGLADEQFF. The CDR3 DNA is TGTGCCAGCAGTTCAACGCCGGGACTAGCGGATGAGCAGTTCTTC.

The chain has TRBV30 and TRBJ1-1; no firm D call. This CDR3 is built from 13 residues. The germline V and J ends were trimmed by 2 bases and 1 base, with 8 bases remaining between them. Germline-derived CDR1 and CDR2 are GTSNPN and SVGIG (reference sequence). The CDR3 region has the DNA TGTGCCTGGAGTAACGGTAGGAACACTGAAGCTTTCTTT. Encoded protein: CAWSNGRNTEAFF.

The rearrangement joins TRBV15 to TRBJ2-5; TRBD1 agrees at 11 bases. The CDR3 consists of 16 residues. V was pared by 2 bases and J by 4 bases, with 6 bases of the junction left unmatched. Germline V gene data show CDR1 as LNHNV and CDR2 as YYDKDF (reference sequence). CDR3 sequence reads: CATSRSGTGGLETQYF. The CDR3 nucleotides are TGTGCCACCAGCAGATCTGGGACAGGGGGTTTAGAGACCCAGTACTTC.

The chain recombines TRBV2 with TRBJ2-7; TRBD2 agrees at 10 bases. This CDR3 contains 16 residues. V was pared by 3 bases and J by 0 bases, with 5 bases of the junction left unmatched. The germline CDR1 and CDR2 sequences are SNHLY and FYNNEI. CDR3 nucleotides: TGTGCCAGCAGTGATAGTGTAGCGGGAGGCTCCTACGAGCAGTACTTC. Translated: CASSDSVAGGSYEQYF.

This clone has only one observation. The rearrangement uses TRBV6-2 or TRBV6-3 and TRBJ2-5; 14 nucleotides line up with TRBD2. CDR1 and CDR2 (germline): MNHEY, SVGEGT. This CDR3 region has 16 residues. V dropped 6 bases and J dropped 4; count of bases not matched to a gene: 7. CDR3 in DNA: TGTGCCAGCAGCCCTCGACTAGCGGGAGGGCGAGAGACCCAGTACTTC. This encodes CASSPRLAGGRETQYF.

The V call is TRBV28, the J call TRBJ1-2; possible D gene TRBD1, 6 bases. The length of the CDR3 is 14 residues. Germline CDR1 MDHEN, CDR2 SYDVKM. The germline V and J ends were trimmed by 8 bases and 4 bases, with 17 bases remaining between them. CDR3 DNA: TGTGCCAGCCGCCCAGGGGAGCCCATCTATGGCTACACCTTC. Protein: CASRPGEPIYGYTF.

This sequence joins TRBV6-5 and TRBJ1-6, with 10 bases aligning to TRBD1. J gave up 10 bases and V 7 bases, and 7 bases lay outside the gene matches. This CDR3 has 14 residues. Germline V gives CDR1 MNHEY, CDR2 SVGAGI. The CDR3 sequence is CASTWGQGNSPLHF. CDR3 bases: TGTGCCAGCACGTGGGGACAGGGGAACTCACCCCTCCACTTT.

V usage is TRBV6-6 and J usage is TRBJ2-2; 8 bases line up with TRBD1. Germline assignment: CDR1 MNHNY and CDR2 SVGAGI (reference sequence). The length of the CDR3 is 14 residues. J gave up 2 bases and V 10 bases, and 6 bases lay outside the gene matches. CDR3 bases: TGTGCCACCTGGGACAGGCCCAACACCGGGGAGCTGTTTTTT. Its translation: CATWDRPNTGELFF.

The rearrangement uses TRBV19 and TRBJ2-5; D gene ambiguous. The CDR3 loop spans 14 amino acids. With 2 bases removed from V and 2 bases from J, the gap between germline ends came to 9 bases. The V gene's germline CDR1 is LNHDA and CDR2 SQIVND (reference sequence). In DNA, the CDR3 is TGTGCCAGTAGTATATCACTTCCTCAAGAGACCCAGTACTTC. This sequence encodes CASSISLPQETQYF. Complete variable domain (other parts from reference TRBV19 and TRBJ2-5): DGGITQSPKYLFRKEGQNVTLSCEQNLNHDAMYWYRQDPGQGLRLIYYSQIVNDFQKGDIAEGYSVSREKKESFPLTVTSAQKNPTAFYLCASSISLPQETQYFGPGTRLLVL.

V and J are TRBV5-5 and TRBJ2-2; no clear D gene. The CDR3 is 15 amino acids. The V gene's germline CDR1 is SGHKS and CDR2 YYEKEE (reference sequence). V dropped 0 bases and J dropped 0 bases, with 6 bases sitting between them. CDR3 residues: CASSLDKSNTGELFF. The CDR3 coding sequence is TGTGCCAGCAGCTTGGACAAATCGAACACCGGGGAGCTGTTTTTT.

The table lists this clone with a count of one. The V gene is TRBV2, the J gene TRBJ2-7, with D perhaps matching TRBD1 (5 bases). V was shortened by 2 bases and J by 0 bases, with 11 bases between the two germline ends. There are 15 residues in the CDR3. From germline, CDR1 is SNHLY and CDR2 FYNNEI. The CDR3 nucleotides are TGTGCCAGCAGTGAAAGGCAGGGCTACTCCTACGAGCAGTACTTC. It codes for CASSERQGYSYEQYF.

The chain has TRBV12-3 or TRBV12-4 and TRBJ2-1, with D possibly matching TRBD2 (5 bases). The length of the CDR3 is 12 residues. The V end lost 5 bases, the J end lost 13 bases, and 15 bases lay between the germline ends. The CDR3 protein is CASSRSLVFQFF. CDR3 DNA: TGTGCCAGCAGTCGATCACTAGTTTTTCAGTTCTTC.

This chain links TRBV7-8 with TRBJ2-1; 12 nucleotides line up with TRBD2. CDR3 length: 17 residues. J gave up 1 base and V 3 bases, and 4 bases lay outside the gene matches. Germline assignment: CDR1 SGHVS and CDR2 FQNEAQ. The CDR3 coding sequence is TGTGCCAGCAGCTTCGGTGGACTAGCGGGGTCCTACAATGAGCAGTTCTTC. Protein: CASSFGGLAGSYNEQFF.

The rearrangement links TRBV2 to TRBJ2-7; 8 nucleotides match TRBD1. From germline, CDR1 is SNHLY and CDR2 FYNNEI. The CDR3 is made up of 15 amino acids. The V gene end was trimmed by 5 bases and the J gene end by 0 bases; junction bases not matched to a gene: 6. The CDR3 DNA sequence: TGTGCCAGCAGTCATAGACAGGGGAGCTCCTACGAGCAGTACTTC. Amino acids: CASSHRQGSSYEQYF.

The V call is TRBV6-5, the J call TRBJ2-5; tentatively, D is TRBD2 (6 bases). This CDR3 has 15 residues. V dropped 5 bases and J dropped 5 bases, with 18 bases sitting between them. CDR1 is MNHEY, CDR2 SVGAGI, per germline. DNA for the CDR3: TGTGCCAGCAGTCCGGGTGGACTACCTGGGGAGACCCAGTACTTC. Residues: CASSPGGLPGETQYF.

The chain has TRBV5-1 and TRBJ2-3; 7 bases are shared with TRBD2. The CDR3 is 14 residues long. Germline V gene lookup returns CDR1 SGHRS and CDR2 YFSETQ. J lost 3 bases, V lost 7 bases, and 8 bases had no gene match. The CDR3 sequence: CASGGGSITDTQYF. The CDR3 DNA reads as TGCGCCAGCGGCGGCGGGAGCATTACAGATACGCAGTATTTT.

This chain links TRBV4-1 with TRBJ2-3; TRBD1 matches at 11 bases. J was trimmed by 4 bases and V by 5 bases; bases with no gene match: 11. Germline loops: CDR1 MGHRA, CDR2 YSYEKL. The CDR3 has 17 residues. The CDR3 here is CASSFQTPGQGADTQYF. In DNA form, the CDR3 reads TGCGCCAGCAGCTTTCAGACACCGGGACAGGGGGCAGATACGCAGTATTTT.

The chain combines TRBV6-5 with TRBJ1-1; D is perhaps TRBD1 (6 bases). The length of the CDR3 is 13 residues. V was pared by 6 bases and J by 0 bases, with 8 bases between. Germline V gene data show CDR1 as MNHEY and CDR2 as SVGAGI. The CDR3 DNA is TGTGCCAGCAGACCAGGGGTGAACACTGAAGCTTTCTTT. This sequence encodes CASRPGVNTEAFF.

CDR3 region: CASSPRTGGAYGYTF. CDR3 DNA: TGCGCCAGCAGCCCACGGACAGGGGGCGCCTATGGCTACACCTTC. The chain recombines TRBV5-1 with TRBJ1-2, with 11 bases lining up with TRBD1. The V and J ends lost 4 bases and 4 bases, in that order; junction bases with no gene match: 6. Germline CDR1 reads SGHRS; CDR2 reads YFSETQ. The CDR3 spans 15 residues. The full variable domain, completed using reference TRBV5-1 and TRBJ1-2, is KAGVTQTPRYLIKTRGQQVTLSCSPISGHRSVSWYQQTPGQGLQFLFEYFSETQRNKGNFPGRFSGRQFSNSRSEMNVSTLELGDSALYLCASSPRTGGAYGYTFGSGTRLTVV.

About this clone: The identical CDR3 is also encoded by other nucleotide sequences in the sample. This chain connects TRBV7-9 to TRBJ1-1, with D possibly matching TRBD1 (5 bases). The CDR3 sequence is 13 residues long. Trimming removed 2 bases from V and 2 bases from J, with 6 bases in between. The germline gives CDR1 SEHNR, CDR2 FQNEAQ (reference sequence). As DNA, the CDR3 is TGTGCCAGCAGCTTAACAGGTAACACTGAAGCTTTCTTT. Translation: CASSLTGNTEAFF.

CDR3 amino acids: CASSGRGGAGEKLFF. DNA for the CDR3: TGTGCCAGCAGCGGAAGGGGGGGGGCAGGAGAAAAACTGTTTTTT. The V gene is TRBV9, the J gene TRBJ1-4; D possibly corresponds to TRBD1 (6 bases). CDR3 length: 15 residues. V shed 3 bases and J shed 8 bases, with 17 bases lying between them. The germline V gene has CDR1 SGDLS and CDR2 YYNGEE. Supplemented by reference TRBV9 and TRBJ1-4, the full variable domain reads DSGVTQTPKHLITATGQRVTLRCSPRSGDLSVYWYQQSLDQGLQFLIQYYNGEERAKGNILERFSAQQFPDLHSELNLSSLELGDSALYFCASSGRGGAGEKLFFGSGTQLSVL.

The chain has TRBV3-1 (or the pseudogene TRBV3-2) and TRBJ2-1; 10 bases agree with TRBD2. Per germline, CDR1 LGHDT and CDR2 YNNKEL (reference sequence). Trimming at V came to 5 bases and at J to 2 bases, leaving 6 bases not matched to a gene. The CDR3 has 16 amino acids. CDR3 protein: CASSTPTSGAYNEQFF. DNA for the CDR3: TGTGCCAGCAGCACTCCAACTAGCGGGGCCTACAATGAGCAGTTCTTC.